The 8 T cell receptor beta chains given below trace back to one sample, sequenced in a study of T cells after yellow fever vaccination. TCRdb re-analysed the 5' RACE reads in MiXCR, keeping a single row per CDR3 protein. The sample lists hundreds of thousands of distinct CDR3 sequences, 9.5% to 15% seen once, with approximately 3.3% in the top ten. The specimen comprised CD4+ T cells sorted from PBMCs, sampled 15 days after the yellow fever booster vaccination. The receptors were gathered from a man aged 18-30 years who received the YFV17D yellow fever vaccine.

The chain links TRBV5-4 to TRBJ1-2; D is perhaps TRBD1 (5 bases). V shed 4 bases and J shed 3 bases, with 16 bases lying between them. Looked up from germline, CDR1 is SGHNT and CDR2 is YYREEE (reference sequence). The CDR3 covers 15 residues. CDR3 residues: CASSPQVGTDYGYTF. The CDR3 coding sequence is TGTGCCAGCAGCCCACAAGTAGGGACGGACTATGGCTACACCTTC.

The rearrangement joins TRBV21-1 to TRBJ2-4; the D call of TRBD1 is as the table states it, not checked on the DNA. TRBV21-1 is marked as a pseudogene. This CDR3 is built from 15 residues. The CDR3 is CASSKFSGQGHIQYF. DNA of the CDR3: TGTGCCAGCAGCAAGTTTTCGGGACAGGGTCACATTCAGTACTTC.

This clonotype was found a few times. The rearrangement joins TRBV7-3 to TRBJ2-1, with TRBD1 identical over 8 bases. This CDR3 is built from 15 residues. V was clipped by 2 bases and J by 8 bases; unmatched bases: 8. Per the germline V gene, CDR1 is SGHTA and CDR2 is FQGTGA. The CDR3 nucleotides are TGTGCCAGCAGCTTAGTGACAGGGGTTGGTCATGAGCAGTTCTTC. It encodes CASSLVTGVGHEQFF.

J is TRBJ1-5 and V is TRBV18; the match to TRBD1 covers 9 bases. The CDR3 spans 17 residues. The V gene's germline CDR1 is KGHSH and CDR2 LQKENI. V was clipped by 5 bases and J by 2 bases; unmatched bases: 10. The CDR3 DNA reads TGTGCCAGCTCAGCAGAACAGGGGGCAGCGGGCAATCAGCCCCAGCATTTT. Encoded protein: CASSAEQGAAGNQPQHF. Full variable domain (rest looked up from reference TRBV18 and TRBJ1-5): NAGVMQNPRHLVRRRGQEARLRCSPMKGHSHVYWYRQLPEEGLKFMVYLQKENIIDESGMPKERFSAEFPKEGPSILRIQQVVRGDSAAYFCASSAEQGAAGNQPQHFGDGTRLSIL.

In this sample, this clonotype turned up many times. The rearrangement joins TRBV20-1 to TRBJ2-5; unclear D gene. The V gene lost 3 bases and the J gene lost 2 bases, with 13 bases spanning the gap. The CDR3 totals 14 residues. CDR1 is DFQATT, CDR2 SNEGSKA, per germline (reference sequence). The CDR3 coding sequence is TGCAGTGCTAGTTTCTGGACCAATCAAGAGACCCAGTACTTC. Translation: CSASFWTNQETQYF.

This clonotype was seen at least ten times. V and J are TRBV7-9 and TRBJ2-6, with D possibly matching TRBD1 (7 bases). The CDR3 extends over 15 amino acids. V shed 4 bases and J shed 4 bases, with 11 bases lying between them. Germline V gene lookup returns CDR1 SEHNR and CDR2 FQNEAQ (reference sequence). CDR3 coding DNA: TGTGCCAGCAGCTCCCAGGGGGGAGGGGCCAACGTCCTGACTTTC. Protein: CASSSQGGGANVLTF. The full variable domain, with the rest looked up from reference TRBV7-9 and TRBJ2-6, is DTGVSQNPRHKITKRGQNVTFRCDPISEHNRLYWYRQTLGQGPEFLTYFQNEAQLEKSRLLSDRFSAERPKGSFSTLEIQRTEQGDSAMYLCASSSQGGGANVLTFGAGSRLTVL.

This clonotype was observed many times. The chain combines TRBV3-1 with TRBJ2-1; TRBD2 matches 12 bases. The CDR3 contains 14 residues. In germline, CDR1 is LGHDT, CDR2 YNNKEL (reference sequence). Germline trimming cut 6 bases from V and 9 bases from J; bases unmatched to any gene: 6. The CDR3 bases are TGTGCCAGCAGAACGACTAGCGGGGGAGGTGAGCAGTTCTTC. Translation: CASRTTSGGGEQFF.

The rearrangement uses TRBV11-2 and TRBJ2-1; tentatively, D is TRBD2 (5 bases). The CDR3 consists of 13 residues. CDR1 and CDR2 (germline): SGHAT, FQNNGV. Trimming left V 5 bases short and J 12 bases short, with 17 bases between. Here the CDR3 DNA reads TGTGCCAGCAGCCTAGCCCGCCGACGGGGGCAGTTCTTC. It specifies CASSLARRRGQFF. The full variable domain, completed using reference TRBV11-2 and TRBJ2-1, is EAGVAQSPRYKIIEKRQSVAFWCNPISGHATLYWYQQILGQGPKLLIQFQNNGVVDDSQLPKDRFSAERLKGVDSTLKIQPAKLEDSAVYLCASSLARRRGQFFGPGTRLTVL.